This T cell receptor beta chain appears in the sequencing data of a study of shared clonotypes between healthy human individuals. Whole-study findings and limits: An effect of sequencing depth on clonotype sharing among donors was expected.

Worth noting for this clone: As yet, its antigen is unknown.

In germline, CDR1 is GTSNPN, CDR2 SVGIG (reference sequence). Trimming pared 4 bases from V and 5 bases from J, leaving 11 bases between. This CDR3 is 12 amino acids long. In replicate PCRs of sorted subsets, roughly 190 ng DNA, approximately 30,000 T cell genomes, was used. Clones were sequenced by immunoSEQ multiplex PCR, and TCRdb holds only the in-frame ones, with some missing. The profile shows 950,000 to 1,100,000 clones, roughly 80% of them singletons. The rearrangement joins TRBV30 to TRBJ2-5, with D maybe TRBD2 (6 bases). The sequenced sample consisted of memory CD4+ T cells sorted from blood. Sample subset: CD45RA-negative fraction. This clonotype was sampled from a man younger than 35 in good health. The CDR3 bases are TGTGCCTGGATGGGGGGTAGGGAGACCCAGTACTTC. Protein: CAWMGGRETQYF.